Sequencing of this T cell receptor (beta chain) was carried out in a study of OX40 agonist ivuxolimab in advanced cancers. Study-level results: In the 0.1-3.0 mg/kg groups, partial responders showed among the lowest expansion. Relative to CD4+ cells, CD8+ T cells on average had more expanded clones.

Repertoires were generated with immunoSEQ multiplex PCR, while TCRdb's copy carries only in-frame clones and drops some. The sample carries approximately 77,000 clones, around 93% recorded once. The germline V gene encodes CDR1 SGHTA and CDR2 FQGNSA. The trim removed 5 bases at V and 11 bases at J, leaving 8 bases unmatched. The CDR3 has 14 amino acids. On this clone itself: The antigen remains unidentified.

This TCR was sampled from an adult with an advanced solid tumor such as melanoma, head and neck, liver or kidney cancer. The V gene is TRBV7-2, the J gene TRBJ2-4, with 11 nucleotides matching TRBD1. Sample: CD4+ or CD8+ T cells sorted from blood, taken in a trial of the OX40 agonist ivuxolimab. CDR3 loop: CASSPGTGGIVQYF. CDR3 sequence (DNA): TGTGCCAGCAGCCCCGGGACAGGGGGGATAGTTCAGTACTTC.